This TCR beta chain was observed in a study of OX40 agonist ivuxolimab in advanced cancers. At the level of the study: Earlier treatment with anti-PD-1, anti-PD-L1 or anti-CTLA-4 was permitted, and 35% to 40% had received some. Among those treated, three patients had partial responses, one with hepatocellular carcinoma and two with cutaneous melanoma.

Only in-frame clones appear in the TCRdb table, and some are missing; sequencing was by immunoSEQ multiplex PCR. The sample lists around 46,000 clones, roughly 90% occurring once. The study sampled blood at baseline, cycle 4 day 1, and cycle 7 day 1. The CDR3 contains 14 residues. V shed 5 bases and J 1 base; nucleotides not matched to a gene: 3. Germline CDR1 and CDR2: SEHNR and FQNEAQ (reference sequence). This chain uses TRBV7-9 with TRBJ1-2; TRBD1 matches at 8 bases. Sequenced material: CD4+ or CD8+ T cells sorted from blood, taken in a trial of the OX40 agonist ivuxolimab. The clonotype was recovered from an adult with an advanced solid tumor such as melanoma, head and neck, liver or kidney cancer. The CDR3 loop is CASSPGQGNYGYTF. The CDR3 coding sequence is TGTGCCAGCAGCCCTGGACAGGGTAACTATGGCTACACCTTC.